Each of the 18 T cell receptor beta chains below was sequenced from the same sample in a study of OX40 agonist ivuxolimab in advanced cancers. Clones were read by immunoSEQ multiplex PCR, and TCRdb kept only the in-frame ones, dropping some. Of approximately 84,000 clones listed, around 83% are singletons. Material: CD4+ or CD8+ T cells sorted from blood, obtained in a trial of the OX40 agonist ivuxolimab. The receptor source for this set is an adult with an advanced solid tumor such as melanoma, head and neck, liver or kidney cancer.

The chain couples TRBV25-1 to TRBJ2-2; 11 bases align to TRBD1. This CDR3 is built from 17 residues. The ends lost 4 bases at V and 7 bases at J; junction bases unmatched: 11. CDR1 is MGHDK and CDR2 is SYGVNS in the germline V gene. CDR3 protein: CASSAVPGQGVYGELFF. CDR3 DNA: TGTGCCAGCAGTGCCGTCCCGGGACAGGGGGTATACGGGGAGCTGTTTTTT.

The gene calls are TRBV19 and TRBJ1-6, with D tentatively TRBD1 (5 bases). The CDR3 loop spans 16 amino acids. CDR1 is LNHDA, CDR2 SQIVND, per germline (reference sequence). Trimming stripped 5 bases from V and 2 bases from J, with 13 bases between. CDR3 in amino acids: CASSPDRGAYNSPLHF. CDR3 DNA: TGTGCCAGTAGTCCCGACAGAGGAGCCTATAATTCACCCCTCCACTTT.

CDR3 sequence reads: CSVQGFTGNTIYF. The CDR3 DNA reads TGCAGCGTACAGGGTTTTACAGGAAACACCATATATTTT. V usage is TRBV29-1 and J usage is TRBJ1-3; possible D gene TRBD1, 6 bases. This CDR3 comprises 13 residues. CDR1 SQVTM and CDR2 ANQGSEA come from the germline V gene. V gave up 6 bases and J gave up 4 bases, with 13 bases separating them.

The J gene is TRBJ2-5, the V gene TRBV4-1; 11 nucleotides line up with TRBD2. V gave up 1 base and J gave up 3 bases; unmatched junction bases: 13. The CDR3 length is 19 residues. Germline V gives CDR1 MGHRA, CDR2 YSYEKL. The CDR3 bases are TGCGCCAGCAGCCAAGGGAGCCTACTCGGGACTAGCGGTAAAGAGACCCAGTACTTC. This codes for CASSQGSLLGTSGKETQYF.

This chain uses TRBV10-2 with TRBJ2-7, with 11 bases aligning to TRBD1. CDR1 WSHSY and CDR2 SAAADI come from the germline V gene. The CDR3 sequence is 15 residues long. Trimming took 3 bases from V and 3 from J; bases not matched to a gene: 4. The CDR3 region has the DNA TGCGCCAGCAGTGATCCCGGGACAGGGGGCTACGAGCAGTACTTC. This codes for CASSDPGTGGYEQYF.

This clone was detected a few times. The chain combines TRBV9 with TRBJ1-1; maybe TRBD1 (6 bases). V shed 3 bases and J shed 10 bases, with 13 bases lying between them. CDR3 length: 12 residues. Germline V gene data show CDR1 as SGDLS and CDR2 as YYNGEE. The CDR3 sequence is CASSGRKGGAFF. DNA for the CDR3: TGTGCCAGCAGCGGGAGAAAGGGGGGAGCTTTCTTT.

The chain employs TRBV7-2 and TRBJ1-2, with TRBD1 identical over 9 bases. This CDR3 has 15 residues. J lost 4 bases, V lost 2 bases, and 5 bases had no gene match. Germline V CDR1 and CDR2: SGHTA, FQGNSA. The CDR3 nucleotides are TGTGCCAGCAGCTTATCGGGACAGGGTACCTATGGCTACACCTTC. This codes for CASSLSGQGTYGYTF.

Concerning this clone: This CDR3 is also generated by other DNA sequences in the sample. This chain uses TRBV6-5 with TRBJ1-1; D call uncertain. From germline, CDR1 is MNHEY and CDR2 SVGAGI. Trimming cost V 2 bases and J 5 bases, with 9 bases left between them. The CDR3 sequence is 13 residues long. DNA for the CDR3: TGTGCCAGCAGTTACGTTGGAGGAACTGAAGCTTTCTTT. Translated: CASSYVGGTEAFF.

The count of this clone is one. The chain recombines TRBV6-6 with TRBJ2-2; no reliable D call. The V end lost 0 bases, the J end lost 4 bases, and 12 bases lay between the germline ends. The CDR3 spans 16 residues. Germline-derived CDR1 and CDR2 are MNHNY and SVGAGI (reference sequence). This CDR3 reads CASSYSIGSSTGELFF. As DNA, the CDR3 is TGTGCCAGCAGTTACTCGATCGGCTCCTCCACCGGGGAGCTGTTTTTT.

The CDR3, as DNA: TGTGCCACCAGCGGGGGACTAGCGGGAAGATACAATGAGCAGTTCTTC. It codes for CATSGGLAGRYNEQFF. The V gene is TRBV15, the J gene TRBJ2-1; 13 bases are shared with TRBD2. This CDR3 region has 16 residues. Germline assignment: CDR1 LNHNV and CDR2 YYDKDF (reference sequence). V shed 5 bases and J 4 bases; nucleotides not matched to a gene: 5.

This sequence joins TRBV15 and TRBJ2-5; 9 positions agree with TRBD1. CDR1 is LNHNV, CDR2 YYDKDF, per germline (reference sequence). With 3 bases clipped from V and 5 bases from J, the junction kept 7 bases outside the gene matches. The CDR3 consists of 15 residues. The CDR3 coding sequence is TGTGCCACCAGCAGCCCGGGACAGGGTAGGGAGACCCAGTACTTC. It specifies CATSSPGQGRETQYF.

The chain employs TRBV5-1 and TRBJ2-1; 13 bases map to TRBD2. Trimming removed 3 bases from V and 10 bases from J; junction bases left unmatched: 4. Germline V gene data show CDR1 as SGHRS and CDR2 as YFSETQ. This CDR3 has 14 amino acids. The CDR3 DNA sequence: TGCGCCAGCAGCTCTGGGACTAGCGGGGTCGAGCAGTTCTTC. This encodes CASSSGTSGVEQFF.

The chain is built from TRBV21-1 and TRBJ2-2; TRBD2 is taken as the D call from the table, unchecked against the DNA. TRBV21-1 is flagged as a pseudogene. The CDR3 length is 17 residues. Here the CDR3 reads CASSKGGGRARSGELFF. The DNA of the CDR3 is TGTGCCAGCAGCAAAGGTGGCGGGAGGGCCAGGAGCGGGGAGCTGTTTTTT.

The rearrangement joins TRBV6-4 to TRBJ2-3; TRBD1 matches at 7 bases. The J segment lost 4 bases and the V segment lost 2 bases, leaving 18 bases of the junction unmatched. Germline V gene data show CDR1 as MRHNA and CDR2 as SNTAGT. The CDR3 contains 19 residues. The CDR3 region has the DNA TGTGCCAGCAGTGACCTAACCTCAACAGGGGAGCGTTTCGCAGATACGCAGTATTTT. Translated: CASSDLTSTGERFADTQYF.

CDR3 DNA sequence: TGTGCCAGCAGCTGGGGCAGGGAAGGGGTGCAGTACTTC. Protein: CASSWGREGVQYF. The chain is built from TRBV5-6 and TRBJ2-7, with D possibly being TRBD1 (5 bases). The CDR3 runs 13 residues. V dropped 3 bases and J dropped 9 bases, with 16 bases sitting between them. The germline gives CDR1 SGHDT, CDR2 YYEEEE.

A single count supports this clone. The rearrangement uses TRBV4-1 and TRBJ2-5; 16 bases are shared with TRBD2. CDR1 and CDR2 from the germline V gene are MGHRA and YSYEKL. The CDR3 length is 18 residues. The ends lost 0 bases at V and 2 bases at J; junction bases unmatched: 3. The CDR3 nucleotides are TGCGCCAGCAGCCAAGATTTGGGACTAGCGGGGGGGCAAGAGACCCAGTACTTC. The encoded protein is CASSQDLGLAGGQETQYF.

This rearrangement joins TRBV5-1 to TRBJ2-5; D is uncertain. The germline V gene encodes CDR1 SGHRS and CDR2 YFSETQ. Trimming left V 4 bases short and J 1 base short, with 8 bases between. This CDR3 is built from 13 residues. CDR3 coding DNA: TGCGCCAGCAGCCTATCTTTCCAAGAGACCCAGTACTTC. It specifies CASSLSFQETQYF.

The chain recombines TRBV7-9 with TRBJ2-5, with 8 bases lining up with TRBD1. Per the germline V gene, CDR1 is SEHNR and CDR2 is FQNEAQ (reference sequence). Losses at the gene ends were 7 bases for V and 2 bases for J; bases not matched to a gene: 9. The CDR3 runs 15 residues. For the CDR3, the DNA is TGTGCCAGCAACCCCTCGGACAGGGATCAAGAGACCCAGTACTTC. Its translation is CASNPSDRDQETQYF.